This entry lists 3 T cell receptor beta chains sequenced from one sample in a study of resident and recirculating memory T cells in vitiligo. This table comes from immunoSEQ multiplex PCR, and its TCRdb copy is limited to in-frame clones, with some not included. In the table there are roughly 80,000 clones, about 91% of which are singletons. The sample was blood. The receptors here all came from a male donor with vitiligo.

V usage is TRBV5-4 and J usage is TRBJ2-3, with TRBD2 identical over 9 bases. CDR1 and CDR2 (germline): SGHNT, YYREEE (reference sequence). Trimming removed 1 base from V and 1 base from J; junction bases left unmatched: 13. The CDR3 contains 19 residues. CDR3 sequence: CASSLWGASGTIGTDTQYF. Written as DNA, the CDR3 is TGTGCCAGCAGCTTGTGGGGGGCTAGCGGGACGATCGGCACAGATACGCAGTATTTT.

The V gene is TRBV14, the J gene TRBJ2-7; the match to TRBD1 covers 9 bases. This CDR3 region has 14 residues. In germline, CDR1 is SGHDN, CDR2 FVKESK. Unmatched junction bases numbered 7, after V lost 4 bases and J lost 6 bases. In DNA form, the CDR3 reads TGTGCCAGCAGCCGCTGGACAGGGGAGGGCGAGCAGTACTTC. Protein: CASSRWTGEGEQYF.

V and J are TRBV7-2 and TRBJ2-3; D is undetermined. Trimming took off 5 bases at V and 0 bases at J, with 9 bases between the two ends. The CDR3 is 14 amino acids. CDR1 and CDR2 (germline): SGHTA, FQGNSA. The CDR3 protein is CASSPTASTDTQYF. DNA for the CDR3: TGTGCCAGCAGCCCAACCGCGAGCACAGATACGCAGTATTTT.